A selection of T cell receptor beta chains follows, all from one sample in a study of response to subunit inactivated influenza vaccine. TCRdb reanalysed the RT-PCR reads using MiXCR and keeps one entry per CDR3 protein. Altogether approximately 530,000 distinct CDR3 sequences are present, roughly 7.9% being singletons, with the ten largest covering over 10%. The source was PBMCs from blood, collected 23 to 25 months after vaccination. These receptors were obtained from a man between 50 and 75 years old who received an inactivated influenza vaccine. The CDR3 runs from the conserved cysteine through the conserved F or W. A D gene is named only where the DNA matches it firmly. Only some rows state a clone size, as once, few, many or a class for expanded clones.

j_call: TRBJ2-1
v_call: TRBV11-2
d_call: NA
clone_size: many
cdr3_nt: TGTGCCAGCAGCTTGGGGGATAGGGCCAATGAGCAGTTCTTC
cdr3_aa: CASSLGDRANEQFF

j_call: TRBJ1-2
v_call: TRBV7-9
d_call: NA
clone_size: many
cdr3_nt: TGTGCCAGCGAAGCCACGGAGCCGGGACTGAGCTATGGCTACACCTTC
cdr3_aa: CASEATEPGLSYGYTF

j_call: TRBJ2-7
v_call: TRBV6-1
d_call: TRBD1
clone_size: few
cdr3_nt: TGTGCCAGCAGCCCCCAGGACAGGGGGCTCGAGCAGTACTTC
cdr3_aa: CASSPQDRGLEQYF

j_call: TRBJ2-1
v_call: TRBV24-1
d_call: TRBD2
clone_size: NA
cdr3_nt: TGTGCCACCAGTTACGGGAGCGGGAGGGATTACAATGAGCAGTTCTTC
cdr3_aa: CATSYGSGRDYNEQFF

j_call: TRBJ2-1
v_call: TRBV7-9
d_call: TRBD1
clone_size: few
cdr3_nt: TGTGCCAGCAGCTCTTTCCGGGACAGGGGCAATGAGCAGTTCTTC
cdr3_aa: CASSSFRDRGNEQFF

j_call: TRBJ1-1
v_call: TRBV7-8
d_call: NA
clone_size: many
cdr3_nt: TGTGCCAGCAGCTTAGGTGGAGGGGGGACTGAAGCTTTCTTT
cdr3_aa: CASSLGGGGTEAFF

j_call: TRBJ1-1
v_call: TRBV20-1
d_call: TRBD1
clone_size: NA
cdr3_nt: TGCAGTGCTAGAGAAGAGGGACAGGGCGGGACTTTCTTT
cdr3_aa: CSAREEGQGGTFF

j_call: TRBJ2-7
v_call: TRBV7-8
d_call: TRBD2
clone_size: NA
cdr3_nt: TGTGCCAGCAGCGAGCGCGGACTAGCGGGAGCTCTCGACGAGCAGTACTTC
cdr3_aa: CASSERGLAGALDEQYF

j_call: TRBJ1-1
v_call: TRBV12-3/TRBV12-4
d_call: NA
clone_size: few
cdr3_nt: TGTGCCAGCAGACTCTCTGGACAGCCGAACACTGAAGCTTTCTTT
cdr3_aa: CASRLSGQPNTEAFF

j_call: TRBJ2-7
v_call: TRBV7-9
d_call: NA
clone_size: many
cdr3_nt: TGTGCCAGCAGCTTAGGGACACCCTACGAGCAGTACTTC
cdr3_aa: CASSLGTPYEQYF

j_call: TRBJ2-5
v_call: TRBV15
d_call: NA
clone_size: many
cdr3_nt: TGTGCCACCAGCAGATCGACAGCCCAAGAGACCCAGTACTTC
cdr3_aa: CATSRSTAQETQYF

j_call: TRBJ1-5
v_call: TRBV4-3
d_call: NA
clone_size: many
cdr3_nt: TGCGCCAGCAGCGTCGGAGTGCGGGGTGGGCAGCCCCAGCATTTT
cdr3_aa: CASSVGVRGGQPQHF

j_call: TRBJ2-4
v_call: TRBV20-1
d_call: TRBD2
clone_size: NA
cdr3_nt: TGCAGTGCTAAGCCCGGGACTAGCGGGAATCCAAACATTCAGTACTTC
cdr3_aa: CSAKPGTSGNPNIQYF

j_call: TRBJ2-2
v_call: TRBV2
d_call: TRBD2
clone_size: NA
cdr3_nt: TGTGCCAGCAGACGGGACTACCCGAACACCGGGGAGCTGTTTTTT
cdr3_aa: CASRRDYPNTGELFF

j_call: TRBJ2-7
v_call: TRBV12-3/TRBV12-4
d_call: NA
clone_size: few
cdr3_nt: TGTGCCAGCAAAAGGCGTTCCTACGAGCAGTACTTC
cdr3_aa: CASKRRSYEQYF

j_call: TRBJ1-6
v_call: TRBV10-2
d_call: NA
clone_size: few
cdr3_nt: TGCGCCAGCAGTGAGTCGCTGGGGAATTCACCCCTCCACTTT
cdr3_aa: CASSESLGNSPLHF

j_call: TRBJ2-2
v_call: TRBV5-1
d_call: NA
clone_size: many
cdr3_nt: TGCGCCAGCAGCATAGACCGGGTCCGGGGGCTGTTTTTT
cdr3_aa: CASSIDRVRGLFF

j_call: TRBJ2-1
v_call: TRBV21-1
d_call: NA
clone_size: few
cdr3_nt: TGTGCCAGCAGCGGGCGGGACAGGGGGTGTGAGCAGTTCTTC
cdr3_aa: CASSGRDRGCEQFF

j_call: TRBJ2-1
v_call: TRBV7-2
d_call: NA
clone_size: few
cdr3_nt: TGTGCCAGCAGCTTGCCATTAGGACTTATCAATGAGCAGTTCTTC
cdr3_aa: CASSLPLGLINEQFF

j_call: TRBJ2-7
v_call: TRBV11-2
d_call: NA
clone_size: NA
cdr3_nt: TGTGCCAGCAGCTTAAGCCAGAGCGGCTACGAGCAGTACTTC
cdr3_aa: CASSLSQSGYEQYF

j_call: TRBJ1-1
v_call: TRBV5-6
d_call: NA
clone_size: NA
cdr3_nt: TGTGCCAGCAGCGAACTAAGGGATCTGAACACTGAAGCTTTCTTT
cdr3_aa: CASSELRDLNTEAFF

j_call: TRBJ2-5
v_call: TRBV28
d_call: NA
clone_size: few
cdr3_nt: TGTGCCAGCAGGCCCATTTGGGCGGAGAAGACCCAGTACTTC
cdr3_aa: CASRPIWAEKTQYF

j_call: TRBJ1-2
v_call: TRBV10-3
d_call: NA
clone_size: many
cdr3_nt: TGTGCCATCAGTGTACAGGGAATGAGATATGGCTACACCTTC
cdr3_aa: CAISVQGMRYGYTF

j_call: TRBJ2-2
v_call: TRBV5-1
d_call: TRBD1
clone_size: many
cdr3_nt: TGCGCCAGCAGCTTGGAGACAGGGAGTGGGGAGCTGTTTTTT
cdr3_aa: CASSLETGSGELFF

j_call: TRBJ2-2
v_call: TRBV29-1
d_call: NA
clone_size: many
cdr3_nt: TGCAGCGCCTCGAACACCGGTGGCACCGGGGAGCTGTTTTTT
cdr3_aa: CSASNTGGTGELFF

j_call: TRBJ1-3
v_call: TRBV12-3/TRBV12-4
d_call: NA
clone_size: few
cdr3_nt: TGTGCCAGCAGCAACGTGGGGAGCTCTGGAAACACCATATATTTT
cdr3_aa: CASSNVGSSGNTIYF

j_call: TRBJ2-1
v_call: TRBV14
d_call: TRBD1
clone_size: NA
cdr3_nt: TGTGCCAGCAGCCTACAGGGGGGCGGACGGGTTGAGCAGTTCTTC
cdr3_aa: CASSLQGGGRVEQFF

j_call: TRBJ1-5
v_call: TRBV20-1
d_call: NA
clone_size: few
cdr3_nt: TGCAGTGCTAGTTCGGTAACAAATCAGCCCCAGCATTTT
cdr3_aa: CSASSVTNQPQHF

j_call: TRBJ2-2
v_call: TRBV4-1
d_call: NA
clone_size: NA
cdr3_nt: TGCGCCAGCAGCCAAGGACAGGTAACCGGGGAGCTGTTTTTT
cdr3_aa: CASSQGQVTGELFF

j_call: TRBJ2-1
v_call: TRBV7-2
d_call: TRBD2
clone_size: NA
cdr3_nt: TGTGCCAGCAGACGACTAGCGAATGAGCAGTTCTTC
cdr3_aa: CASRRLANEQFF

j_call: TRBJ2-1
v_call: TRBV27
d_call: TRBD2
clone_size: NA
cdr3_nt: TGTGCCAGCAGTTCCTTAGCGGGGGTATCCTACAATGAGCAGTTCTTC
cdr3_aa: CASSSLAGVSYNEQFF

j_call: TRBJ2-5
v_call: TRBV18
d_call: NA
clone_size: NA
cdr3_nt: TGTGCCAGCTCCCCCACAACCCAAGAGACCCAGTACTTC
cdr3_aa: CASSPTTQETQYF

j_call: TRBJ2-7
v_call: TRBV5-1
d_call: NA
clone_size: NA
cdr3_nt: TGCGCCAGCAGCTTGGACCAGGGATACGAGCAGTACTTC
cdr3_aa: CASSLDQGYEQYF

j_call: TRBJ2-7
v_call: TRBV3-1
d_call: NA
clone_size: few
cdr3_nt: TGTGCCAGCAGCCAAGATATCCGGGGTCCTTCCTACGAGCAGTACTTC
cdr3_aa: CASSQDIRGPSYEQYF

j_call: TRBJ2-7
v_call: TRBV10-3
d_call: NA
clone_size: NA
cdr3_nt: TGTGCCATCAGTGAGCCGCCCGGGGCCAGGACAACCTACGAGCAGTACTTC
cdr3_aa: CAISEPPGARTTYEQYF

j_call: TRBJ2-7
v_call: TRBV20-1
d_call: TRBD2
clone_size: few
cdr3_nt: TGCAGTGCCCAAAGGGAGGGGAGGTGGAGTGAGCAGTACTTC
cdr3_aa: CSAQREGRWSEQYF

j_call: TRBJ2-3
v_call: TRBV12-3/TRBV12-4
d_call: NA
clone_size: few
cdr3_nt: TGTGCCAGCAGTTTAAAGGGCCCAGATACGCAGTATTTT
cdr3_aa: CASSLKGPDTQYF

j_call: TRBJ2-1
v_call: TRBV4-3
d_call: TRBD2
clone_size: NA
cdr3_nt: TGCGCCAGCAGCCAAAGAGCGGGGGGGCAATTTGAGCAGTTCTTT
cdr3_aa: CASSQRAGGQFEQFF

j_call: TRBJ1-5
v_call: TRBV7-2
d_call: NA
clone_size: few
cdr3_nt: TGTGCCAGCAGCTTACAGGGGACGCATCAGCCCCAGCATTTT
cdr3_aa: CASSLQGTHQPQHF

j_call: TRBJ2-1
v_call: TRBV28
d_call: TRBD2
clone_size: NA
cdr3_nt: TGTGCCAGCAACACCGGGACTAGTTTGTCCTACGAGCAGTTCTTC
cdr3_aa: CASNTGTSLSYEQFF

j_call: TRBJ2-6
v_call: TRBV2
d_call: NA
clone_size: NA
cdr3_nt: TGTGCCAGCAGGCGGAGGGGCGAGGGCTCTGGGGCCAACGTCCTGACTTTC
cdr3_aa: CASRRRGEGSGANVLTF

j_call: TRBJ2-3
v_call: TRBV10-3
d_call: NA
clone_size: NA
cdr3_nt: TGTGCCATCAAGAGCGACTACACAGATACGCAGTATTTT
cdr3_aa: CAIKSDYTDTQYF

j_call: TRBJ2-2
v_call: TRBV29-1
d_call: NA
clone_size: many
cdr3_nt: TGCAGCGTTGGGTCTGGGATATACACCGGGGAGCTGTTTTTT
cdr3_aa: CSVGSGIYTGELFF

j_call: TRBJ1-1
v_call: TRBV3-1
d_call: NA
clone_size: many
cdr3_nt: TGTGCCAGCAGCCAAGGGGTACAGGTCGAAGCTTTCTTT
cdr3_aa: CASSQGVQVEAFF

j_call: TRBJ1-1
v_call: TRBV3-1
d_call: NA
clone_size: NA
cdr3_nt: TGTGCCAGCAGCCAAGGTCTGGGCCCCACATCTGGCACTGAAGCTTTCTTT
cdr3_aa: CASSQGLGPTSGTEAFF

j_call: TRBJ2-1
v_call: TRBV12-3/TRBV12-4
d_call: NA
clone_size: many
cdr3_nt: TGTGCCAGCAGTTTGAGGACGTTGGGTGAGCAGTTCTTC
cdr3_aa: CASSLRTLGEQFF

j_call: TRBJ2-7
v_call: TRBV5-1
d_call: NA
clone_size: many
cdr3_nt: TGCGCCAGCAGCTTGGATGGCCCCATCGGCGCCGAGCAGTACTTC
cdr3_aa: CASSLDGPIGAEQYF

j_call: TRBJ2-7
v_call: TRBV6-5
d_call: NA
clone_size: NA
cdr3_nt: TGTGCCAGCAGTCAGGGACGGAAGCAGTACTTC
cdr3_aa: CASSQGRKQYF

j_call: TRBJ1-4
v_call: TRBV2
d_call: TRBD1
clone_size: few
cdr3_nt: TGTGCCAGCACCAAGACAGGGGGCGGTTATGAAAAACTGTTTTTT
cdr3_aa: CASTKTGGGYEKLFF

j_call: TRBJ2-5
v_call: TRBV27
d_call: TRBD2
clone_size: few
cdr3_nt: TGTGCCAGCAGTAGGAGGCGTCTAGCGGGGAACCAAGAGACCCAGTACTTC
cdr3_aa: CASSRRRLAGNQETQYF

j_call: TRBJ2-1
v_call: TRBV9
d_call: NA
clone_size: few
cdr3_nt: TGTGCCAGCAGCCCACGAAATACGGAGGAGCAGTTCTTC
cdr3_aa: CASSPRNTEEQFF

j_call: TRBJ1-6
v_call: TRBV20-1
d_call: NA
clone_size: few
cdr3_nt: TGCAGTGCTCCCCCGGGCCCAGGGGCACCCCTCCACTTT
cdr3_aa: CSAPPGPGAPLHF

j_call: TRBJ2-2
v_call: TRBV10-3
d_call: NA
clone_size: many
cdr3_nt: TGTGCCATCAGCCGGGAAGGACAGCGGTGGGAGCTGTTTTTT
cdr3_aa: CAISREGQRWELFF

j_call: TRBJ2-1
v_call: TRBV7-8
d_call: NA
clone_size: few
cdr3_nt: TGTGCCAGCAGCGCCGTGATCTCAGGGGTAGGGTCCTACAATGAGCAGTTCTTC
cdr3_aa: CASSAVISGVGSYNEQFF

j_call: TRBJ1-6
v_call: TRBV3-1
d_call: NA
clone_size: many
cdr3_nt: TGTGCCAGCAGCTCCACGGGAGGGAAGGATTCACCCCTCCACTTT
cdr3_aa: CASSSTGGKDSPLHF

j_call: TRBJ1-2
v_call: TRBV4-2
d_call: NA
clone_size: many
cdr3_nt: TGTGCCAGCAGCCAAGAATCGCGGCCAGGGGAGGGTGGCTACACCTTC
cdr3_aa: CASSQESRPGEGGYTF

j_call: TRBJ2-5
v_call: TRBV4-2
d_call: NA
clone_size: many
cdr3_nt: TGTGCCAGCAGCCAAGGAGGGCAGGCTCAAGAGACCCAGTACTTC
cdr3_aa: CASSQGGQAQETQYF

j_call: TRBJ2-5
v_call: TRBV6-2/TRBV6-3
d_call: NA
clone_size: once
cdr3_nt: TGTGCCAGCACTCGAGCCCGAGGGGCCCAGTACTTC
cdr3_aa: CASTRARGAQYF

j_call: TRBJ2-2
v_call: TRBV4-2
d_call: TRBD1
clone_size: NA
cdr3_nt: TGTGCCAGCAGCCAAGATCCCTGGACAGGCCCGAACACCGGGGAGCTGTTTTTT
cdr3_aa: CASSQDPWTGPNTGELFF